This T cell receptor beta chain stems from a study of blood T cell repertoires in COVID-19. CDR1 SGHTA and CDR2 FQGNSA come from the germline V gene. The CDR3 has 16 residues. The trim removed 5 bases at V and 3 bases at J, leaving 6 bases unmatched. As originally analysed: Cell counts per sample came from amplifying reference gene primers. Profiling relied on immunoSEQ multiplex PCR, and the TCRdb table lists in-frame clones only, not all of them. That table gives V, J and clone size, and the DNA gave D and trimming. The profile shows about 140,000 clones, roughly 79% of them singletons. The origin of this receptor is a woman aged 60 to 75 with acute or convalescent COVID-19. V and J are TRBV7-2 and TRBJ2-5, with 13 bases that match TRBD2. Sample: peripheral blood. CDR3 region: CASSLLAGGFKETQYF. The CDR3 DNA reads TGTGCCAGCAGCCTACTAGCGGGGGGGTTTAAAGAGACCCAGTACTTC. Based on the CDR3 plus reference TRBV7-2 and TRBJ2-5, the full variable domain is GAGVSQSPSNKVTEKGKDVELRCDPISGHTALYWYRQSLGQGLEFLIYFQGNSAPDKSGLPSDRFSAERTGGSVSTLTIQRTQQEDSAVYLCASSLLAGGFKETQYFGPGTRLLVL.